These T cell receptor beta chains were read from a single sample in a study of technical replicates of blood from a few donors. Clones were read by immunoSEQ multiplex PCR, and TCRdb kept only the in-frame ones, dropping some. The data contain 65,000 to 80,000 clones, approximately 95% of them singletons. Specimen: T cells isolated from PBMCs. These receptors all stem from a human donor in good health. The CDR3 runs from the conserved cysteine through the conserved F or W. Each record gives: J gene, clone size, V gene, D gene, CDR3 DNA, CDR3 protein. D genes are given only for firm matches. The size of a clone is reported for some rows only, either as once, few or many, or as a class for expanded clones.

TRBJ1-6 NA TRBV7-2 NA TGTGCCAGCAGCCAGGGAGGGTATCTTGGTTCACCCCTCCACTTT CASSQGGYLGSPLHF
TRBJ1-4 NA TRBV6-5 NA TGTGCCAGCAGAACGAGAGATGAAAAACTGTTTTTT CASRTRDEKLFF
TRBJ2-7 NA TRBV28 NA TGTGCCAGCAGTTTAGGGGGGTCGGTCTACGAGCAGTACTTC CASSLGGSVYEQYF
TRBJ1-2 NA TRBV6-5 NA TGTGCCAGCAGTTACTCCCAGGCCTATGGCTACACCTTC CASSYSQAYGYTF
TRBJ2-1 NA TRBV30 NA TGTGCCTGGAGTGTCGAGTTCTACAATGAGCAGTTCTTC CAWSVEFYNEQFF
TRBJ1-1 NA TRBV30 NA TGTGCCTGGAGGGGGGCTGCTGAAGCTTTCTTT CAWRGAAEAFF
TRBJ2-1 once TRBV6-5 NA TGTGCCAGCAGTCACAGGGTTTCAACCTACAATGAGCAGTTCTTC CASSHRVSTYNEQFF
TRBJ1-2 once TRBV2 NA TGTGCCAGCAGTGAAGGACCGGACATCTTATGGGGTGGCTACACCTTC CASSEGPDILWGGYTF
TRBJ2-5 NA TRBV5-1 NA TGCGCCAGCAGCCTGCAAGAGACCCAGTACTTC CASSLQETQYF
TRBJ1-1 NA TRBV25-1 NA TGTGCCAGCAGTGAATGGAGGAGACATGAAGCTTTCTTT CASSEWRRHEAFF